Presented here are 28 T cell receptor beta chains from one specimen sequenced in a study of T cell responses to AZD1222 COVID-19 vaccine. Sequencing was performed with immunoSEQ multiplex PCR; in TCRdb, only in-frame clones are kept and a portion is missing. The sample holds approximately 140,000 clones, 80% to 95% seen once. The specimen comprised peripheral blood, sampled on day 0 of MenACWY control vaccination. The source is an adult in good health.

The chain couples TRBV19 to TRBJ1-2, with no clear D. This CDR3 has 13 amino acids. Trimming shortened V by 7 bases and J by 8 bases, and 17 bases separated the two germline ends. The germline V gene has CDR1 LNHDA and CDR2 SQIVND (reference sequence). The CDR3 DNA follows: TGTGCCAGTAAGGCTCCAGGAAGGCGAGGCTACACCTTC. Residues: CASKAPGRRGYTF.

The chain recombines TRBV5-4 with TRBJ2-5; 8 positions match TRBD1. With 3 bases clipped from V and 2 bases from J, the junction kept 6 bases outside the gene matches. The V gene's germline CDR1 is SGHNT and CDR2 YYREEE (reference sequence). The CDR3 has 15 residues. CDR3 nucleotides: TGTGCCAGCAGCTCCGGGACAGGTATGCAAGAGACCCAGTACTTC. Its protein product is CASSSGTGMQETQYF.

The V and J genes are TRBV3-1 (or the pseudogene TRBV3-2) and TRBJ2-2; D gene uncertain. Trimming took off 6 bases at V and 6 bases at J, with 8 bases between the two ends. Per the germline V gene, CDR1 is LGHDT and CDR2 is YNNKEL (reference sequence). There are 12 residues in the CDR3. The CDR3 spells CASRPGSGELFF. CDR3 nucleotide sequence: TGTGCCAGCAGGCCTGGGTCCGGGGAGCTGTTTTTT.

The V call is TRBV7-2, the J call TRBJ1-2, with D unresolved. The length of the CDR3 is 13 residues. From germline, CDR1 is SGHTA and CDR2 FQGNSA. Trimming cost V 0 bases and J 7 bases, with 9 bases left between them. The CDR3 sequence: CASSLAGSVGYTF. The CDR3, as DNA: TGTGCCAGCAGCTTAGCAGGGTCGGTTGGCTACACCTTC.

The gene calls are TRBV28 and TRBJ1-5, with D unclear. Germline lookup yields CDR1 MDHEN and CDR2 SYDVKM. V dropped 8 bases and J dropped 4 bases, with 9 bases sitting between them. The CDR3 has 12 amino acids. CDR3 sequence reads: CASWTVNQPQHF. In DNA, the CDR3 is TGTGCCAGCTGGACGGTAAATCAGCCCCAGCATTTT.

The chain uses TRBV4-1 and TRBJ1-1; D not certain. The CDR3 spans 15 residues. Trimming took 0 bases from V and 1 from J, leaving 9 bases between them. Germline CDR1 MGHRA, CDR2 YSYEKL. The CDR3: CASSQDLQPNTEAFF. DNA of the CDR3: TGCGCCAGCAGCCAAGATTTACAACCGAACACTGAAGCTTTCTTT.

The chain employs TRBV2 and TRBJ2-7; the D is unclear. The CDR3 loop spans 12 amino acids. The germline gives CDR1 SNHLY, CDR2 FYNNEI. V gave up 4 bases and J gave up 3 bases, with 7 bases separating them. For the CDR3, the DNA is TGTGCCAGCAGTGTTTCGGACTACGAGCAGTACTTC. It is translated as CASSVSDYEQYF.

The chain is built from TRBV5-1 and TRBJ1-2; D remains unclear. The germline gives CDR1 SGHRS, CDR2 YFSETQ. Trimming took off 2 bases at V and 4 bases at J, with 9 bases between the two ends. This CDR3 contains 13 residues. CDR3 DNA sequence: TGCGCCAGCAGCTTAAGCAACGCCTATGGCTACACCTTC. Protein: CASSLSNAYGYTF.

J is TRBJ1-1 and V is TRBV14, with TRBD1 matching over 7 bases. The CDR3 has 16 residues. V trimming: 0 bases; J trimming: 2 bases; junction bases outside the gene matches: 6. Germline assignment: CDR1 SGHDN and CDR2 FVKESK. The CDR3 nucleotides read TGTGCCAGCAGCCAAGATCGAGGACAGGTAAACACTGAAGCTTTCTTT. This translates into CASSQDRGQVNTEAFF.

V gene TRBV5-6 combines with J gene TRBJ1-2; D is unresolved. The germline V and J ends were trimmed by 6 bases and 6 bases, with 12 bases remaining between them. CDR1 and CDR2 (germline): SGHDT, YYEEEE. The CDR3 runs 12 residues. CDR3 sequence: CASTRMRDGYTF. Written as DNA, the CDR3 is TGTGCCAGCACCCGGATGAGGGATGGCTACACCTTC.

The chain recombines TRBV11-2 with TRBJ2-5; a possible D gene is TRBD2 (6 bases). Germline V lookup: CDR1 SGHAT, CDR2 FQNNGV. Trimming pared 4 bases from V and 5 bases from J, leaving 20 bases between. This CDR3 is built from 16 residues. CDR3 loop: CASSSLGGPTRETQYF. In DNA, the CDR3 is TGTGCCAGCAGCTCTCTGGGGGGTCCCACGCGGGAGACCCAGTACTTC.

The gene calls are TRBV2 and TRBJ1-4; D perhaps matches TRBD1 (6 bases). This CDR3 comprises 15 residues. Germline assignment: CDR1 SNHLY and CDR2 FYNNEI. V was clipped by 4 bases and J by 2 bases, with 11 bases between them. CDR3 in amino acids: CASSVQGDTNEKLFF. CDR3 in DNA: TGTGCCAGCAGTGTACAGGGCGATACTAATGAAAAACTGTTTTTT. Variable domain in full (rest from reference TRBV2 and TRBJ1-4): EPEVTQTPSHQVTQMGQEVILRCVPISNHLYFYWYRQILGQKVEFLVSFYNNEISEKSEIFDDQFSVERPDGSNFTLKIRSTKLEDSAMYFCASSVQGDTNEKLFFGSGTQLSVL.

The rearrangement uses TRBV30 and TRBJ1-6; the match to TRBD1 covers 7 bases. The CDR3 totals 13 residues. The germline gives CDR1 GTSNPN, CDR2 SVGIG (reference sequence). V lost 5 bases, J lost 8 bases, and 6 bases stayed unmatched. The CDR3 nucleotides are TGTGCCTGGGGGGGACAGCGGGATTCACCCCTCCACTTT. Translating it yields CAWGGQRDSPLHF.

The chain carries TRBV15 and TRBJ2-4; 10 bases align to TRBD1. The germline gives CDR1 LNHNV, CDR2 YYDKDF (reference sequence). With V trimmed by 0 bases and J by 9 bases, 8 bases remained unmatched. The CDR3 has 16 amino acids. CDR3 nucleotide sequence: TGTGCCACCAGCAGAGAGGTGGGGACAGGGGTTGGCATTCAGTACTTC. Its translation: CATSREVGTGVGIQYF.

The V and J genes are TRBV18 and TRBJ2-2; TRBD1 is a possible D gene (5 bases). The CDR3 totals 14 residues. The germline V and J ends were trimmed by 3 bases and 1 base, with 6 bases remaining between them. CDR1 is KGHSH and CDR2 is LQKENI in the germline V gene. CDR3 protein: CASSPQGNTGELFF. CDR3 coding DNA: TGTGCCAGCTCACCGCAGGGGAACACCGGGGAGCTGTTTTTT.

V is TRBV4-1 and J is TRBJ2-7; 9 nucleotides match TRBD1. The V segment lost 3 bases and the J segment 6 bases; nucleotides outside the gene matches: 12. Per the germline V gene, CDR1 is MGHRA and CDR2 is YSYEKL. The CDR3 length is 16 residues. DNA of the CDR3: TGCGCCAGCAGCCAGGAACAGGGGGCCTCAATAGGCGAGCAGTACTTC. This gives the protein CASSQEQGASIGEQYF.

The CDR3 loop reads CASSTDPYYGYTF. In DNA, the CDR3 is TGTGCCAGTAGTACCGATCCTTACTATGGCTACACCTTC. The genes are TRBV19 and TRBJ1-2; no reliable D call. This CDR3 spans 13 amino acids. Germline V lookup: CDR1 LNHDA, CDR2 SQIVND (reference sequence). Trimming pared 4 bases from V and 3 bases from J, leaving 9 bases between.

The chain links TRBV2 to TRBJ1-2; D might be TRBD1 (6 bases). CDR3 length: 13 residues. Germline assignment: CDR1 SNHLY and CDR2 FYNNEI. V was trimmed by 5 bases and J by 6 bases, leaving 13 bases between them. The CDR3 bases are TGTGCCAGCAGTCGAACAGGGCTTGATGGCTACACCTTC. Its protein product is CASSRTGLDGYTF.

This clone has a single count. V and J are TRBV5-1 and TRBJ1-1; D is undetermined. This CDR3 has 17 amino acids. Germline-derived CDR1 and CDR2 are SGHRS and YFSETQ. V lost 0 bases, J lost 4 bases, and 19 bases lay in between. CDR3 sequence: CASSLAGMVGVGTEAFF. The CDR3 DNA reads TGCGCCAGCAGCTTGGCCGGGATGGTCGGGGTGGGCACTGAAGCTTTCTTT. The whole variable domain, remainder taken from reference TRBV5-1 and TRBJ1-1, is KAGVTQTPRYLIKTRGQQVTLSCSPISGHRSVSWYQQTPGQGLQFLFEYFSETQRNKGNFPGRFSGRQFSNSRSEMNVSTLELGDSALYLCASSLAGMVGVGTEAFFGQGTRLTVV.

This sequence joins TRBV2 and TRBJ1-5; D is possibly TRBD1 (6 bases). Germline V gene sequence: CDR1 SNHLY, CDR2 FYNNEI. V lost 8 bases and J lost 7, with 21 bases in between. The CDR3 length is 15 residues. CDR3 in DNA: TGTGCCAGCGATCTCAGGGGCCTTCTGGGCCAGCCCCAGCATTTT. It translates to CASDLRGLLGQPQHF.

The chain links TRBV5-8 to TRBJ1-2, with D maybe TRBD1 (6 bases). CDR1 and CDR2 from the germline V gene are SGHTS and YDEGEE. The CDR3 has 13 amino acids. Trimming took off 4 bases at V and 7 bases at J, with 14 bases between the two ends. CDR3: CASSLLSRGGYTF. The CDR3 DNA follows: TGTGCCAGCAGCCTTCTTAGCAGGGGTGGCTACACCTTC. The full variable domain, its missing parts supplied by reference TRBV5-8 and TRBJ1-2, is EAGVTQSPTHLIKTRGQQATLRCSPISGHTSVYWYQQALGLGLQFLLWYDEGEERNRGNFPPRFSGRQFPNYSSELNVNALELEDSALYLCASSLLSRGGYTFGSGTRLTVV.

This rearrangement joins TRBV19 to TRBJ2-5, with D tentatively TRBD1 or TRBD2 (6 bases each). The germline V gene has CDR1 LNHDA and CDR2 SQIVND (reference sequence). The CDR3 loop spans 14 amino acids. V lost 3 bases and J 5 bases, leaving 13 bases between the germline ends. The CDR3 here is CASSISWGAETQYF. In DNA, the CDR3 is TGTGCCAGTAGTATTTCGTGGGGGGCGGAGACCCAGTACTTC.

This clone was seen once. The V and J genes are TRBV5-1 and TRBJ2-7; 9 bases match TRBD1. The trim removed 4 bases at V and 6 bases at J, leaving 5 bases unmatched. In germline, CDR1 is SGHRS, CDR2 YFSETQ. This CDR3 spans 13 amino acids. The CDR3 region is CASSPGTGIEQYF. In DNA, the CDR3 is TGCGCCAGCAGCCCCGGGACAGGGATCGAGCAGTACTTC.

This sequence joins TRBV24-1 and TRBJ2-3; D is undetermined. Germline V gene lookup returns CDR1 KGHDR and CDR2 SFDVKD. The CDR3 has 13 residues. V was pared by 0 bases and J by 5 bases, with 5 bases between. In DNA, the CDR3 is TGTGCCACCAGTGATTTGTGGGGAGATACGCAGTATTTT. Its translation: CATSDLWGDTQYF.

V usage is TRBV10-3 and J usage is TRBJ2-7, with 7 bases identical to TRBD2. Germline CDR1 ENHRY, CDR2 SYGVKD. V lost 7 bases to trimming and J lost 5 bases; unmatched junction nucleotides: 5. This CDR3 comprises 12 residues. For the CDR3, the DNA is TGTGCCATCACCTGGGGGGGTAACGAGCAGTACTTC. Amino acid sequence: CAITWGGNEQYF.

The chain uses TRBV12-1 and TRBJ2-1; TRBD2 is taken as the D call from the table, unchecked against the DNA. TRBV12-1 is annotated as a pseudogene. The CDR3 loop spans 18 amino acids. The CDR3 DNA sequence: TGTGCCAGCAGCTTTCCCACCTCGGGACTAGCGGGGAACAATGAGCAGTTCTTC. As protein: CASSFPTSGLAGNNEQFF.

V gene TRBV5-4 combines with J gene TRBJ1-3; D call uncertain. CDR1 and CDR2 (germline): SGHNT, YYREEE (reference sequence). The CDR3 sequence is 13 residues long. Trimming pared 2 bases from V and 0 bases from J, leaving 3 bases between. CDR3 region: CASSFNSGNTIYF. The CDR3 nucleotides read TGTGCCAGCAGCTTCAACTCTGGAAACACCATATATTTT.

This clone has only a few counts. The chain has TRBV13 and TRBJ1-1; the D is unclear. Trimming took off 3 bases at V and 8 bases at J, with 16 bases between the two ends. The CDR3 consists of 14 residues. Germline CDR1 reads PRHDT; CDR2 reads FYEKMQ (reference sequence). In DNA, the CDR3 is TGTGCCAGCAGCTTTCATTTCGGACGGGAGGAAGCTTTCTTT. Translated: CASSFHFGREEAFF.